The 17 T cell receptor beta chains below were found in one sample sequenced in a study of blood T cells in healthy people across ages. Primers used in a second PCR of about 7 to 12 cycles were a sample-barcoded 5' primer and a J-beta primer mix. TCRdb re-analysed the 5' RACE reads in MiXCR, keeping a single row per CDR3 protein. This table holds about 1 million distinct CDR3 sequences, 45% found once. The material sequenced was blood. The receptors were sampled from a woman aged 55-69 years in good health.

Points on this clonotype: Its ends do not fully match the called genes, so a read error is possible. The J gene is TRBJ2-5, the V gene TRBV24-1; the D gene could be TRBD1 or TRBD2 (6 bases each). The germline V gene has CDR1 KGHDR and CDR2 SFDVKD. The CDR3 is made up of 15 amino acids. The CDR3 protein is CATSEGASEQEAQYF. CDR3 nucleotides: TGTGCCACCAGTGAGGGGGCTAGCGAACAAGAGGCCCAGTACTTC.

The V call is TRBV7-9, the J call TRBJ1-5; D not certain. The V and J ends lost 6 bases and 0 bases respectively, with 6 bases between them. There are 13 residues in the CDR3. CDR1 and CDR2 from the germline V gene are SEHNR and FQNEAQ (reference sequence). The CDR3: CASSSTSNQPQHF. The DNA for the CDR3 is TGTGCCAGCAGTTCCACTAGCAATCAGCCCCAGCATTTT.

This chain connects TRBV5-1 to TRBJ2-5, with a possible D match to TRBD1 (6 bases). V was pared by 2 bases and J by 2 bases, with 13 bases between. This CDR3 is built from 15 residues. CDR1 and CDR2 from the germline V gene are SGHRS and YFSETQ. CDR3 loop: CASSFDRTRQETQYF. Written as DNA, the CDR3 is TGCGCCAGCAGCTTTGACAGGACGAGGCAAGAGACCCAGTACTTC.

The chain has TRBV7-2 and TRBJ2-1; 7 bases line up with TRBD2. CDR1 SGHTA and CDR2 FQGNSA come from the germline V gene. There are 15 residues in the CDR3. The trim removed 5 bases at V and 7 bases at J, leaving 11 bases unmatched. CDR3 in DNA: TGTGCCAGCAGCCCCATGGCTAGCGGATTAAATGAGCAGTTCTTC. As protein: CASSPMASGLNEQFF. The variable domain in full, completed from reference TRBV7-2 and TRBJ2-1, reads GAGVSQSPSNKVTEKGKDVELRCDPISGHTALYWYRQSLGQGLEFLIYFQGNSAPDKSGLPSDRFSAERTGGSVSTLTIQRTQQEDSAVYLCASSPMASGLNEQFFGPGTRLTVL.

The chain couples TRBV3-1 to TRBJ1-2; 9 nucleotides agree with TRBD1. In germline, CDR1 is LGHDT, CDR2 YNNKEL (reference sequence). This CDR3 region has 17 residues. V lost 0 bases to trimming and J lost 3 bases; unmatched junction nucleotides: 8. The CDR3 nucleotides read TGTGCCAGCAGCCAAGACACCGGGACAGGGATGCACTATGGCTACACCTTC. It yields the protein CASSQDTGTGMHYGYTF. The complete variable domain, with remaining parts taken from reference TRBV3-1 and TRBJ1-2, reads DTAVSQTPKYLVTQMGNDKSIKCEQNLGHDTMYWYKQDSKKFLKIMFSYNNKELIINETVPNRFSPKSPDKAHLNLHINSLELGDSAVYFCASSQDTGTGMHYGYTFGSGTRLTVV.

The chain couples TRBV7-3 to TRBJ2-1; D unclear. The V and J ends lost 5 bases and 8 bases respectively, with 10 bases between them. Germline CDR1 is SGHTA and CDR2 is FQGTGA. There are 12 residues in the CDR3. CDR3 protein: CASSQSLDEQFF. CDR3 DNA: TGTGCCAGCAGCCAGAGCTTGGATGAGCAGTTCTTC.

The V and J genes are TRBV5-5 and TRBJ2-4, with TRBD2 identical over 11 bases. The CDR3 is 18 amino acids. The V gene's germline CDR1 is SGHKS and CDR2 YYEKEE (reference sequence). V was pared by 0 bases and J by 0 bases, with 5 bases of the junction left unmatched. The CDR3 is CASSLEASGRIAKNIQYF. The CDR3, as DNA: TGTGCCAGCAGCTTGGAGGCTAGCGGGAGGATAGCCAAAAACATTCAGTACTTC.

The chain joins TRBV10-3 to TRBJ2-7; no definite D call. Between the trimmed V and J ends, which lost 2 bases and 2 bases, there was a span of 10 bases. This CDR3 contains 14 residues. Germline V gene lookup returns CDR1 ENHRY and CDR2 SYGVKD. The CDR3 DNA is TGTGCCATCAGTGAGCGTGGCAGTCCCTACGAGCAGTACTTC. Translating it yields CAISERGSPYEQYF.

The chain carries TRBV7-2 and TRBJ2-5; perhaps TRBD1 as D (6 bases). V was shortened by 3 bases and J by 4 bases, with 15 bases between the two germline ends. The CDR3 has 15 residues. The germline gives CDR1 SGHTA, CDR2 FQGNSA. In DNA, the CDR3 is TGTGCCAGCAGCTTCGAACAGGGTGTATCAGAGACCCAGTACTTC. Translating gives CASSFEQGVSETQYF.

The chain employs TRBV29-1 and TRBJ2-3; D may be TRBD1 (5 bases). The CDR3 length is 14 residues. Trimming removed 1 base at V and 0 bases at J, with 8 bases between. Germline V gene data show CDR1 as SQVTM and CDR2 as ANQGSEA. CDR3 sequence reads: CSVEGQYSTDTQYF. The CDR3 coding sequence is TGCAGCGTTGAAGGACAGTATAGCACAGATACGCAGTATTTT.

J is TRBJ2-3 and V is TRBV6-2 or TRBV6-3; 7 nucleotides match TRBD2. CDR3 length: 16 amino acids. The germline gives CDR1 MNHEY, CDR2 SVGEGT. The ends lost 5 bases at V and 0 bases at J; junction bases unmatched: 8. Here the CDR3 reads CASSLLSGASTDTQYF. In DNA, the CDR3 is TGTGCCAGCAGTCTGCTGAGCGGGGCGAGCACAGATACGCAGTATTTT.

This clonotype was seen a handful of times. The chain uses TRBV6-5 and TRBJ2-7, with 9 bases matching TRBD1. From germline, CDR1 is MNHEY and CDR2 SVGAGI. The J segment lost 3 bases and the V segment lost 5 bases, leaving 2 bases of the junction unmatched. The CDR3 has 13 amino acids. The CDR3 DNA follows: TGTGCCAGCAGTACAGGGGGCATCTACGAGCAGTACTTC. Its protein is CASSTGGIYEQYF.

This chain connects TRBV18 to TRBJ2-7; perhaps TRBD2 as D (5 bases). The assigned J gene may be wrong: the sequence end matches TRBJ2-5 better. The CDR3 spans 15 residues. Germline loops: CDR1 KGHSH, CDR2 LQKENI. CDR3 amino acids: CASSPPLAGSETQYF. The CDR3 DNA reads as TGTGCCAGCTCACCGCCACTCGCGGGTTCAGAGACCCAGTACTTC.

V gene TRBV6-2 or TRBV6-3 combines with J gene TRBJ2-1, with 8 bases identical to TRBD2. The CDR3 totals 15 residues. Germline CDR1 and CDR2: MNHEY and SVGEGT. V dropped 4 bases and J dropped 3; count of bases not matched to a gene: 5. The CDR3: CASSFWGTSYNEQFF. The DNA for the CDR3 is TGTGCCAGCAGTTTCTGGGGGACTAGCTACAATGAGCAGTTCTTC.

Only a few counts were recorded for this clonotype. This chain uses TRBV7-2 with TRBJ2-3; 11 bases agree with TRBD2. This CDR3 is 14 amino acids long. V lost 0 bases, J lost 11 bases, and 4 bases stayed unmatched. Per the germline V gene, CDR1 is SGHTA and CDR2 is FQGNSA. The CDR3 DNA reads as TGTGCCAGCAGCTTAGCTCACCTAGCGGGAGGGCAGTATTTT. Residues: CASSLAHLAGGQYF.

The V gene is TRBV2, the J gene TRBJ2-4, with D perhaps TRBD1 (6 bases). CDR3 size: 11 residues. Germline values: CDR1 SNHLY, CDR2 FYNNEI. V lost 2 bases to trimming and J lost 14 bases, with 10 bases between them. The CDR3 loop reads CASSEYRTEYF. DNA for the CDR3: TGTGCCAGCAGTGAATATAGGACAGAGTACTTC.

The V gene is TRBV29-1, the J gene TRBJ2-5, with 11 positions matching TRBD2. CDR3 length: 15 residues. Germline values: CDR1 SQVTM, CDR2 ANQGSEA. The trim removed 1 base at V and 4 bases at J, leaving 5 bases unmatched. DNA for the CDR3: TGCAGCGTTGAAGGGGTAGCGGGAGGGGGAGAGACCCAGTACTTC. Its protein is CSVEGVAGGGETQYF.